This is a list of T cell receptor beta chains from one sample in a study of shared clonotypes between healthy human individuals. The data were produced by immunoSEQ multiplex PCR, yet TCRdb's version contains in-frame clones alone and is incomplete. The table includes more than 2 million clones, approximately 92% detected once. What was sequenced was naive CD8+ T cells from PBMCs. These receptor sequences come from a man aged 18 to 35 in good health. Some clones in this sample may be carry-over from other donors' samples. Both conserved end residues are part of each CDR3. A D gene is named only where the DNA matches it firmly. Clone size, where shown, is once, few, many, or a class for clones that have expanded.

D gene: -
V gene: TRBV7-9
J gene: TRBJ1-2
clone size: few
CDR3 DNA: TGTGCCAGCAGCTTGCTTGGTCCTAACTATGGCTACACCTTC
CDR3 protein: CASSLLGPNYGYTF

D gene: -
V gene: TRBV27
J gene: TRBJ2-5
clone size: -
CDR3 DNA: TGTGCCAGCAGTCCCCCCGGGGGAGAGACCCAGTACTTC
CDR3 protein: CASSPPGGETQYF

D gene: -
V gene: TRBV5-5
J gene: TRBJ2-2
clone size: -
CDR3 DNA: TGTGCCAGCAGCGTAGTTCCGGGGTCCGGGGAGCTGTTTTTT
CDR3 protein: CASSVVPGSGELFF

D gene: -
V gene: TRBV4-3
J gene: TRBJ2-1
clone size: -
CDR3 DNA: TGCGCCAGCAGCCCGAACTGGGATCGGGGCAATGAGCAGTTCTTC
CDR3 protein: CASSPNWDRGNEQFF

D gene: TRBD2
V gene: TRBV7-9
J gene: TRBJ2-7
clone size: -
CDR3 DNA: TGTGCCCTGGGGAGGGGAGTTGACGAGCAGTACTTC
CDR3 protein: CALGRGVDEQYF

D gene: TRBD1
V gene: TRBV7-3
J gene: TRBJ2-5
clone size: few
CDR3 DNA: TGTGCCAGCAGCCCTGGACAGGGGGCTTGGGAGACCCAGTACTTC
CDR3 protein: CASSPGQGAWETQYF

D gene: -
V gene: TRBV15
J gene: TRBJ2-3
clone size: -
CDR3 DNA: TGTGCCACCAGCAAAGGGAGAACAGATACGCAGTATTTT
CDR3 protein: CATSKGRTDTQYF

D gene: TRBD2
V gene: TRBV28
J gene: TRBJ2-7
clone size: -
CDR3 DNA: TGTGCCAGCAGTTTACAGCGGGAGGGAAACTACGAGCAGTACTTC
CDR3 protein: CASSLQREGNYEQYF

D gene: TRBD1
V gene: TRBV6-5
J gene: TRBJ1-4
clone size: -
CDR3 DNA: TGTGCCAGCAGTTACTGGACAGGGGGCGCTTACGAAAAACTGTTTTTT
CDR3 protein: CASSYWTGGAYEKLFF

D gene: TRBD1
V gene: TRBV5-5
J gene: TRBJ2-7
clone size: -
CDR3 DNA: TGTGCCAGCAGCCTCGGACAGGGCGCCCCCTACGAGCAGTACTTC
CDR3 protein: CASSLGQGAPYEQYF

D gene: -
V gene: TRBV27
J gene: TRBJ2-7
clone size: -
CDR3 DNA: TGTGCCAGCAGTCCCCTACCAGTTGACGAGCAGTACTTC
CDR3 protein: CASSPLPVDEQYF

D gene: -
V gene: TRBV9
J gene: TRBJ2-7
clone size: -
CDR3 DNA: TGTGCCAGCAGCGTCCAGGGGAGCTCCTACGAGCAGTACTTC
CDR3 protein: CASSVQGSSYEQYF

D gene: -
V gene: TRBV7-9
J gene: TRBJ2-7
clone size: -
CDR3 DNA: TGTGCCAGCAGCTCCTGGGGTCCCTCCTACGAGCAGTACTTC
CDR3 protein: CASSSWGPSYEQYF

D gene: -
V gene: TRBV27
J gene: TRBJ2-3
clone size: -
CDR3 DNA: TGTGCCAGCAGTCCCCCCTCCGGGGATACGCAGTATTTT
CDR3 protein: CASSPPSGDTQYF

D gene: TRBD1
V gene: TRBV7-9
J gene: TRBJ2-7
clone size: -
CDR3 DNA: TGTGCCAGCAGCCCGAGGGACAGGGGTTCCTACGAGCAGTACTTC
CDR3 protein: CASSPRDRGSYEQYF

D gene: -
V gene: TRBV29-1
J gene: TRBJ1-3
clone size: -
CDR3 DNA: TGCAGCGTAGGAGGGGTAGAGGTTAGCGGAAACACCATATATTTT
CDR3 protein: CSVGGVEVSGNTIYF